The 26 T cell receptor beta chains below all came from one sample that was sequenced in a study of T cells in Graves' hyperthyroidism and ophthalmopathy. The investigators amplified TCR beta CDR3 regions from RNA transcripts. A first-round RT-PCR of the TCR CDR3 used the HTBI primer set. MiXCR was run by TCRdb on the multiplex PCR reads, yielding one entry per CDR3 protein. The profile shows hundreds of thousands of distinct CDR3 sequences, about an eighth of them singletons. The sample was blood. Receptors were obtained from a woman between 35 and 50 years old with Graves' ophthalmopathy.

This rearrangement joins TRBV12-3 or TRBV12-4 to TRBJ2-1; the match to TRBD2 covers 7 bases. V lost 5 bases to trimming and J lost 5 bases; unmatched junction nucleotides: 3. CDR3 length: 13 residues. Written as DNA, the CDR3 is TGTGCCAGCAGTGGCGGACTAGACAATGAGCAGTTCTTC. This translates into CASSGGLDNEQFF.

This clonotype was detected ten times or more. CDR3: CASSWPGQGGYEQYF. The CDR3 DNA sequence: TGTGCCAGCAGCTGGCCGGGACAGGGGGGATACGAGCAGTACTTC. The V gene is TRBV28, the J gene TRBJ2-7; 11 bases line up with TRBD1. The V segment lost 6 bases and the J segment 4 bases; nucleotides outside the gene matches: 8. CDR1 and CDR2 (germline): MDHEN, SYDVKM. The CDR3 has 15 residues.

This clonotype was found many times. The V call is TRBV2, the J call TRBJ2-3, with D unresolved. The V end was cut by 7 bases, the J end by 2 bases, with 19 bases between. The V gene's germline CDR1 is SNHLY and CDR2 FYNNEI. CDR3 length equals 16 residues. CDR3 amino acids: CASTPWQSPNTDTQYF. CDR3 coding DNA: TGTGCCAGCACCCCGTGGCAGTCGCCCAACACAGATACGCAGTATTTT. Variable domain in full (rest from reference TRBV2 and TRBJ2-3): EPEVTQTPSHQVTQMGQEVILRCVPISNHLYFYWYRQILGQKVEFLVSFYNNEISEKSEIFDDQFSVERPDGSNFTLKIRSTKLEDSAMYFCASTPWQSPNTDTQYFGPGTRLTVL.

Ten or more counts support this clonotype. CDR3 region: CASSFSSGRVDEQYF. CDR3 in DNA: TGTGCCAGCAGTTTTTCTAGCGGGAGGGTCGACGAGCAGTACTTC. V usage is TRBV3-1 and J usage is TRBJ2-7; 12 positions agree with TRBD2. V was clipped by 6 bases and J by 5 bases; unmatched bases: 8. In germline, CDR1 is LGHDT, CDR2 YNNKEL (reference sequence). This CDR3 is built from 15 residues.

This clonotype was seen ten or more times. The V call is TRBV20-1, the J call TRBJ1-5; D call uncertain. Trimming shortened V by 0 bases and J by 11 bases, and 14 bases separated the two germline ends. The germline CDR1 and CDR2 sequences are DFQATT and SNEGSKA (reference sequence). The CDR3 spans 13 residues. The CDR3 bases are TGCAGTGCTAGAGACTGGACTGTAAAGGCCCAGCATTTT. Translating gives CSARDWTVKAQHF.

This clonotype was found a few times. The chain uses TRBV9 and TRBJ2-3; D is undetermined. This CDR3 comprises 15 residues. CDR1 SGDLS and CDR2 YYNGEE come from the germline V gene. The ends were cut back, 3 bases at V and 2 bases at J, with 13 bases in the middle. CDR3 residues: CASSALNSLTDTQYF. CDR3 bases: TGTGCCAGCAGCGCATTGAACTCCCTCACAGATACGCAGTATTTT.

The DNA of the CDR3 is TGTGCCAGCAGCTGGACCTCCGGGACAGGGACCGGGGAGCTGTTTTTT. It codes for CASSWTSGTGTGELFF. The chain is built from TRBV7-9 and TRBJ2-2; 9 nucleotides align to TRBD1. The V gene's germline CDR1 is SEHNR and CDR2 FQNEAQ (reference sequence). CDR3 length equals 16 residues. J lost 5 bases, V lost 4 bases, and 8 bases had no gene match. The full variable domain, rest sourced from reference TRBV7-9 and TRBJ2-2, is DTGVSQNPRHKITKRGQNVTFRCDPISEHNRLYWYRQTLGQGPEFLTYFQNEAQLEKSRLLSDRFSAERPKGSFSTLEIQRTEQGDSAMYLCASSWTSGTGTGELFFGEGSRLTVL.

This clonotype was seen only a few times. The chain uses TRBV11-3 and TRBJ2-1; D gene ambiguous. This CDR3 has 19 amino acids. Between the trimmed V and J ends, which lost 0 bases and 1 base, there was a span of 19 bases. Germline V gene data show CDR1 as SGHNT and CDR2 as YENEEA. The CDR3 sequence: CASSLEAPGGRASYNEQFF. The CDR3 nucleotides are TGTGCCAGCAGCTTAGAGGCACCCGGTGGTAGAGCTTCCTACAATGAGCAGTTCTTC.

Concerning this clonotype itself: Being one base from a much bigger clone, this may be a read error. The chain carries TRBV11-2 and TRBJ1-1; D is perhaps TRBD1 (5 bases). CDR1 and CDR2 (germline): SGHAT, FQNNGV. The CDR3 is 16 amino acids. DNA of the CDR3: TGTGTCAGCAGCCCAGTGTATTTAACAGGGAACACTGAAGCTTTCTTT. The encoded protein is CVSSPVYLTGNTEAFF.

Concerning this clonotype itself: Since a much larger clone is just one base distant, this may be a read error. The chain employs TRBV10-2 and TRBJ1-2; D uncertain. From germline, CDR1 is WSHSY and CDR2 SAAADI. The CDR3 is 13 residues long. CDR3 sequence reads: CAGSAKIGVGYTF. The CDR3 DNA follows: TGCGCCGGCAGTGCCAAAATCGGGGTGGGCTACACCTTC.

This clonotype was seen a few times. The genes are TRBV3-1 and TRBJ1-3, with TRBD1 matching 7 bases. The germline CDR1 and CDR2 sequences are LGHDT and YNNKEL (reference sequence). The CDR3 length is 15 residues. V shed 1 base, J shed 3 bases, and the junction held 3 bases outside the gene matches. The CDR3 loop is CASSQGGQSGNTIYF. DNA of the CDR3: TGTGCCAGCAGCCAAGGGGGACAGAGTGGAAACACCATATATTTT.

This clonotype was detected many times. V is TRBV29-1 and J is TRBJ2-2; D may correspond to TRBD1 or TRBD2 (5 bases each). Germline V gene sequence: CDR1 SQVTM, CDR2 ANQGSEA. Trimming pared 4 bases from V and 5 bases from J, leaving 14 bases between. The CDR3 has 14 residues. CDR3 region: CSVVSGDGTGELFF. CDR3 coding DNA: TGCAGCGTTGTATCTGGGGACGGAACCGGGGAGCTGTTTTTT.

This clonotype has just a few counts. This may come from a read error, since a much larger clone is one base off. The chain joins TRBV2 to TRBJ1-2; a weak D match, TRBD1 (6 bases). The CDR3 is 16 amino acids. The germline gives CDR1 SNHLY, CDR2 FYNNEI. The CDR3 sequence is CAGSERQNDRPYGYTF. The CDR3 region has the DNA TGTGCCGGCAGTGAGCGGCAAAATGACAGGCCCTATGGCTACACCTTC.

In its sample, this clonotype was seen a few times. V and J are TRBV6-1 and TRBJ1-5; D is uncertain. CDR3 size: 16 residues. Germline V gene sequence: CDR1 MNHNS, CDR2 SASEGT. The V gene lost 1 base and the J gene lost 9 bases, with 19 bases spanning the gap. CDR3 amino acids: CASSEGTYSHQWPQHF. In DNA form, the CDR3 reads TGTGCCAGCAGTGAAGGGACCTACAGTCATCAATGGCCCCAGCATTTT.

The chain links TRBV7-9 to TRBJ2-3; 11 nucleotides line up with TRBD2. Trimming removed 4 bases from V and 1 base from J; junction bases left unmatched: 7. In germline, CDR1 is SEHNR, CDR2 FQNEAQ (reference sequence). The CDR3 length is 17 residues. In DNA form, the CDR3 reads TGTGCCAGCAGCTCTTACCTACTAGCGGGGGGCACAGATACGCAGTATTTT. Amino acids: CASSSYLLAGGTDTQYF. Full variable domain (rest looked up from reference TRBV7-9 and TRBJ2-3): DTGVSQNPRHKITKRGQNVTFRCDPISEHNRLYWYRQTLGQGPEFLTYFQNEAQLEKSRLLSDRFSAERPKGSFSTLEIQRTEQGDSAMYLCASSSYLLAGGTDTQYFGPGTRLTVL.

This clonotype was found many times. The rearrangement links TRBV27 to TRBJ2-7; 8 bases map to TRBD1. Germline loops: CDR1 MNHEY, CDR2 SMNVEV (reference sequence). V was clipped by 4 bases and J by 2 bases; unmatched bases: 7. There are 15 residues in the CDR3. The DNA for the CDR3 is TGTGCCAGCAGTTCAGTGGGACAGGCGCCCTACGAGCAGTACTTC. It translates to CASSSVGQAPYEQYF.

The chain has TRBV12-3 or TRBV12-4 and TRBJ2-7; no reliable D call. V lost 4 bases and J lost 3, with 7 bases in between. The CDR3 has 12 residues. The chain's CDR3 is CASSSQIYEQYF. The CDR3 DNA follows: TGTGCCAGCAGTTCCCAGATCTACGAGCAGTACTTC.

V and J are TRBV20-1 and TRBJ1-1, with 8 bases fitting TRBD1. Germline V CDR1 and CDR2: DFQATT, SNEGSKA (reference sequence). With V trimmed by 8 bases and J by 2 bases, 7 bases remained unmatched. This CDR3 has 13 residues. The DNA of the CDR3 is TGCAGTTCAAACAGGGGGGGTAACACTGAAGCTTTCTTT. Its protein is CSSNRGGNTEAFF.

The chain joins TRBV5-1 to TRBJ1-2, with unresolved D. The ends were cut back, 2 bases at V and 10 bases at J, with 15 bases in the middle. CDR3 length: 13 amino acids. CDR1 is SGHRS and CDR2 is YFSETQ in the germline V gene. The CDR3 protein is CASSFLADMDYTF. In DNA, the CDR3 is TGCGCCAGCAGCTTTTTGGCCGATATGGACTACACCTTC.

The V gene is TRBV19, the J gene TRBJ2-7; no clear D gene. Germline V gene sequence: CDR1 LNHDA, CDR2 SQIVND (reference sequence). The CDR3 extends over 14 amino acids. V lost 5 bases, J lost 3 bases, and 14 bases lay in between. The CDR3 nucleotides are TGTGCCAGTAGTCCCCGACCACCGTACTACGAGCAGTACTTC. Protein sequence: CASSPRPPYYEQYF.

The V gene is TRBV5-1, the J gene TRBJ2-5; TRBD1 matches at 8 bases. The J segment lost 4 bases and the V segment lost 4 bases, leaving 3 bases of the junction unmatched. The CDR3 runs 13 residues. In germline, CDR1 is SGHRS, CDR2 YFSETQ. CDR3 amino acids: CASSRGQGETQYF. The CDR3 DNA follows: TGCGCCAGCAGCCGAGGACAGGGAGAGACCCAGTACTTC.

This clonotype was counted ten times or more. CDR3 amino acids: CASSIREDPTEQYF. The CDR3 DNA reads as TGTGCCAGTAGTATTAGGGAAGACCCTACGGAGCAGTACTTC. The chain combines TRBV19 with TRBJ2-7; D is undetermined. CDR1 and CDR2 (germline): LNHDA, SQIVND (reference sequence). This CDR3 is 14 amino acids long. V gave up 3 bases and J gave up 7 bases, with 16 bases separating them.

This clonotype was detected a few times. V gene TRBV11-3 combines with J gene TRBJ1-2; D is undetermined. CDR3 length: 15 amino acids. V was clipped by 2 bases and J by 1 base, with 11 bases between them. Germline V lookup: CDR1 SGHNT, CDR2 YENEEA. CDR3 DNA sequence: TGTGCCAGCAGCTTAAATTTGGGCAGTAACTATGGCTACACCTTC. This translates into CASSLNLGSNYGYTF.

This clonotype was counted at least ten times. The V call is TRBV20-1, the J call TRBJ2-2; a possible D gene is TRBD1 (5 bases). The ends were cut back, 0 bases at V and 7 bases at J, with 12 bases in the middle. The CDR3 has 14 residues. Germline CDR1 and CDR2: DFQATT and SNEGSKA (reference sequence). The CDR3 spells CSARDPGQGGELFF. DNA of the CDR3: TGCAGTGCTAGAGATCCAGGGCAGGGCGGGGAGCTGTTTTTT.

This clonotype was picked up many times. This rearrangement joins TRBV27 to TRBJ1-2, with 7 bases lining up with TRBD1. V shed 4 bases and J 4 bases; nucleotides not matched to a gene: 6. The CDR3 is 14 residues long. Per the germline V gene, CDR1 is MNHEY and CDR2 is SMNVEV (reference sequence). CDR3 region: CASSSMTGSYGYTF. The CDR3 region has the DNA TGTGCCAGCAGTTCTATGACAGGGTCCTATGGCTACACCTTC.

This clonotype showed up many times. The chain is built from TRBV6-1 and TRBJ2-3; D perhaps matches TRBD2 (7 bases). This CDR3 is 16 amino acids long. The V end lost 6 bases, the J end lost 5 bases, and 21 bases lay between the germline ends. The V gene's germline CDR1 is MNHNS and CDR2 SASEGT. The CDR3 region has the DNA TGTGCCAGCAGCTTACGAATCGGCGGGGGCCAAGATACGCAGTATTTT. Encoded protein: CASSLRIGGGQDTQYF.